This TCR beta chain was sequenced in a study of blood T cell repertoires in COVID-19. About the research overall: PBMCs, B-cell-depleted T cells, or T cells were the source of the cDNA or gDNA that made up the material.

Participants were aged about 18 to 90 years, lived in around 22 US areas, and enrolled virtually. Symptom resolution, clearance, or two negative PCRs marked donors in Cohort 3 as recovered. This CDR3 has 15 residues. From germline, CDR1 is LNHDA and CDR2 SQIVND (reference sequence). V lost 6 bases to trimming and J lost 5 bases; unmatched junction nucleotides: 7. In the study's own analysis: Nucleated cell counts were estimated from reference gene primer amplification. The method was immunoSEQ multiplex PCR; TCRdb's version includes in-frame clones alone and lacks a portion of them. V and J calls and clone size are given by that table; D and trimming were obtained from the DNA. The sample has roughly 180,000 clones; 82% are singletons. This clone was counted between two and nine times.

The sequenced sample was PBMCs or T cells enriched from blood (not recorded which). The origin of this receptor is a man aged 60-69 years who had recovered from COVID-19. The chain links TRBV19 to TRBJ2-2; 9 nucleotides line up with TRBD1. CDR3 bases: TGTGCCAGTAGCACGGGACAGGGTCTAACCGGGGAGCTGTTTTTT. Encoded protein: CASSTGQGLTGELFF. Using reference TRBV19 and TRBJ2-2 for the parts outside the CDR3, the full variable domain is DGGITQSPKYLFRKEGQNVTLSCEQNLNHDAMYWYRQDPGQGLRLIYYSQIVNDFQKGDIAEGYSVSREKKESFPLTVTSAQKNPTAFYLCASSTGQGLTGELFFGEGSRLTVL.